What follows describes a single TCR beta chain. The antigen remains unidentified. With the 5' RACE reads reprocessed, TCRdb shows one record per CDR3 protein and no DNA. This repertoire includes about 390,000 distinct CDR3 sequences. The data derive from a study of T cells expressing NK-cell markers. Whole-study results and caveats: Among CD8+ T cells from five or six donors, dominant NKG2C+ clonotypes accounted for about 1.0-7.0%.

Per germline, CDR1 SQVTM and CDR2 ANQGSEA. The CDR3 length is 12 residues. This sequence was found in a woman aged 45 to 65 in good health. The sample consisted of blood T cells: a sorted CD56 or NKG2C T cell subset, CD4+ or CD8+ T cells, or bulk PBMC T cells (not recorded which). The chain joins TRBV29-1 to TRBJ2-3; there is no DNA to check the TCRdb D call of TRBD1. The CDR3 loop is CSVDPEVDTQYF.